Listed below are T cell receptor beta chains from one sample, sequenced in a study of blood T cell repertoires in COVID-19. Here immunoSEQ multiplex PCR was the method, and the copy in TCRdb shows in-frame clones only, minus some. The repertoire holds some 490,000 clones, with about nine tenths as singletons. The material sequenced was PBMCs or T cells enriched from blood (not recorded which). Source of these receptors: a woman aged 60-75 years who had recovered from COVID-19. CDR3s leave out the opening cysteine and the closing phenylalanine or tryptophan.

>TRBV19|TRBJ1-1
ASNPVGVRSTEAF
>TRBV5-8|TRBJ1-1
ASTPTVLEAF
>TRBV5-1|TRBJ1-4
ASSSTGLSNEKLF
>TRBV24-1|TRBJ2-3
ATSDLTSGGTTDTQY
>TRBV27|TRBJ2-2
ASSPPYGQGARELF
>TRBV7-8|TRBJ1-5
ASSADRGHQPQH
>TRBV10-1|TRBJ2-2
ASSVQSGRELF
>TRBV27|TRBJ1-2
ASSLSRLHGYT
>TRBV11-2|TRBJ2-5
ASSIGLKETQY
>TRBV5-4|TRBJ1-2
ASSLDRRSGT
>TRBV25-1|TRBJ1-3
ASSRQTEITIY
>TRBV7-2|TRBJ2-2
ASSTTARGAGELF
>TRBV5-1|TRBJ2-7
ASSLGDSSYEQY
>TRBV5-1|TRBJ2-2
ASSLGAMNTGELF
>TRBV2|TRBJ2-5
ASSDTGMGETQY
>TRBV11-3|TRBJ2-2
ASSLVRTGLGELF
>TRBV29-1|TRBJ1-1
SVDRGTEAF
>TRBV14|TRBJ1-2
ASSRWTGRYGYT
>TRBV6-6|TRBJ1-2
ASRDRAGGAYGYT
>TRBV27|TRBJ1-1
ASSLRGRTEAF
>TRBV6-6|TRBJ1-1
ASSLLREVETEAF
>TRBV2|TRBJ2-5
ASSETGTLQETQY
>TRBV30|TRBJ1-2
AWRTTENYYGYT
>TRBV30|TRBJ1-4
AWRRGTNEKLF
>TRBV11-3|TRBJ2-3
ASSLGVGALY
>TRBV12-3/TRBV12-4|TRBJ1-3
ASSGLRGNTIY
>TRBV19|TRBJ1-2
ASSIEGQGNGYT
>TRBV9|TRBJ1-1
ASSPGTDEAF
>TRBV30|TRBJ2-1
AGRLAGGNEQF
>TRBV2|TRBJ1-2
ASSENGGRDYGYT
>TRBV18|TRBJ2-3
ASSAGQVFSLGTDTQY
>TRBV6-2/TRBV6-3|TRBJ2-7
ASSLDRPSSYEQY
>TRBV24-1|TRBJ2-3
ATSDSARLRGTDTQY
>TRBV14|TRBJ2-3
ASSQDLGSLTDTQY
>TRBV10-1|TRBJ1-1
ASSSGQGGTEAF